The 2 T cell receptor beta chains below all came from one sample that was sequenced in a study of T cell repertoires in ileal Crohn's disease. Sequenced by immunoSEQ multiplex PCR; TCRdb stores in-frame clones only, minus some. The profile shows fewer than 13,000 clones, more than 80% of them singletons. The time point denotes: neoterminal ileum biopsy at postoperative endoscopy, about 6 months after surgery. What was sequenced was ileal tissue. The receptors derive from an adult with Crohn's disease.

This clone appeared a few times. The CDR3 here is CASSSDRDYGYTF. In DNA form, the CDR3 reads TGTGCCAGCAGCTCTGACAGGGACTATGGCTACACCTTC. This sequence joins TRBV7-8 and TRBJ1-2; 7 bases align to TRBD1. CDR3 length equals 13 residues. Germline assignment: CDR1 SGHVS and CDR2 FQNEAQ. J lost 3 bases, V lost 4 bases, and 2 bases had no gene match.

The CDR3 DNA follows: TGTGCCAGCAGTTTAGCCGGGACAGGGAAAGGAGAGACCCAGTACTTC. This codes for CASSLAGTGKGETQYF. The chain couples TRBV28 to TRBJ2-5; TRBD1 aligns across 9 bases. Germline-derived CDR1 and CDR2 are MDHEN and SYDVKM. V lost 2 bases and J lost 4; bases outside the gene matches: 8. This CDR3 region has 16 residues.